This T cell receptor (beta chain) was obtained from a study of Graves' ophthalmopathy and Graves' hyperthyroidism. Study overall: The collection of peripheral blood took place at initial diagnosis, before any treatment.

The germline V gene has CDR1 DFQATT and CDR2 SNEGSKA (reference sequence). The CDR3 loop spans 16 amino acids. V was pared by 6 bases and J by 0 bases, with 3 bases of the junction left unmatched. RNA transcripts provided the template for amplifying TCR beta CDR3 regions. First-round RT-PCR used HTBI primers; second-round multiplex PCR followed. TCRdb passed the multiplex PCR reads through MiXCR, listing each CDR3 protein once. The table shows about 660,000 distinct CDR3 sequences, with more than 40% occurring only once. Moderate-to-severe activity, CAS at least 3, NOSPECS at least 4 and duration under 3 months characterized donors with ophthalmopathy. Other autoimmune diseases, uncontrolled infections, pregnancy or lactation led to the exclusion of patients. PBMCs were obtained from about 9.4 ml of fresh peripheral blood.

The sequence was collected from an adult man with Graves' ophthalmopathy. The chain employs TRBV20-1 and TRBJ1-6; 12 bases line up with TRBD1. Sequenced input: peripheral blood. CDR3 loop: CSARDRGLSYNSPLHF. The CDR3 DNA reads TGCAGTGCACGGGACAGGGGGCTCTCCTATAATTCACCCCTCCACTTT.